This TCR beta chain appears in the sequencing data of a study of T cells in Graves' hyperthyroidism and ophthalmopathy. Study details: Peripheral blood was taken when the disease was first diagnosed, before any treatment began.

This CDR3 region has 12 residues. CDR1 and CDR2 from the germline V gene are MDHEN and SYDVKM. Trimming took off 8 bases at V and 2 bases at J, with 8 bases between the two ends. There are many counts of this clonotype. Among the patients, aged 18 to 65, hyperthyroidism was newly diagnosed and had lasted under 2 months. Each diagnosis was grounded in clinical symptoms, serum thyroxine and TRAb, thyroid ultrasound, and orbital computed tomography. A sample of blood taken at first hyperthyroidism diagnosis preceded any ophthalmopathy symptoms. RNA transcripts gave rise to amplified TCR beta CDR3 regions. HTBI primers were used for first-round RT-PCR of the TCR CDR3. TCRdb recomputed calls from the multiplex PCR reads with MiXCR, one row per CDR3 protein. The table has 150,000 or so distinct CDR3 sequences, 9.4% seen once.

The sample taken for sequencing was blood. The V and J genes are TRBV28 and TRBJ2-3, with no clear D. The TCR sequence derives from a woman in her late teens or twenties with Graves' hyperthyroidism that later progressed to Graves' ophthalmopathy. In DNA form, the CDR3 reads TGTGCCAGCGGCGCGAACACAGATACGCAGTATTTT. Protein: CASGANTDTQYF.